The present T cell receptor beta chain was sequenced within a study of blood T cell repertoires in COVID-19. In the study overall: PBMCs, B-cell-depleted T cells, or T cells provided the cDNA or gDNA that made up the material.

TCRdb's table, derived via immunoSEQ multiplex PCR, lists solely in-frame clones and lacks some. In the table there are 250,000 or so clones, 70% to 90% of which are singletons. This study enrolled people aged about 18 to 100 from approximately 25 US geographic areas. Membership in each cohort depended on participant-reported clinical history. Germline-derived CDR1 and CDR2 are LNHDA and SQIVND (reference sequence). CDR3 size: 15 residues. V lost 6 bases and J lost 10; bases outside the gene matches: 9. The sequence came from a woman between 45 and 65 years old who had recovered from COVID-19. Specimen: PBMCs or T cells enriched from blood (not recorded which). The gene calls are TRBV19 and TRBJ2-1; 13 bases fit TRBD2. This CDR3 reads CASSQQGTSGVEQFF. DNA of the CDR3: TGTGCCAGTAGCCAACAGGGGACTAGCGGGGTGGAGCAGTTCTTC.